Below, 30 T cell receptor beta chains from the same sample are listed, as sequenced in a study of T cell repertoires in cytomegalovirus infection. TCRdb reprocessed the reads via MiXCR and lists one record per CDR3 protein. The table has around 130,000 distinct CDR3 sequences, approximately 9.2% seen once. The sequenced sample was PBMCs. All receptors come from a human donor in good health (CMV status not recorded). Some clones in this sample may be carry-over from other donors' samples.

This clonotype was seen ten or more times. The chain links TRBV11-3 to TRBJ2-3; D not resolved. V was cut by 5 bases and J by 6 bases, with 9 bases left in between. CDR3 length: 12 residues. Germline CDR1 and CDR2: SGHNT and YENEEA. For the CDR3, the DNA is TGTGCCAGCAGCCAAGGATGGGATACGCAGTATTTT. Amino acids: CASSQGWDTQYF.

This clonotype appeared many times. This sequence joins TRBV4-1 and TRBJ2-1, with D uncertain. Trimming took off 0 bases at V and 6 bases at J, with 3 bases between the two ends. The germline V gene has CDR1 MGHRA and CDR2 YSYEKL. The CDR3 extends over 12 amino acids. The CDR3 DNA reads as TGCGCCAGCAGCCAAGAGCTCAATGAGCAGTTCTTC. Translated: CASSQELNEQFF.

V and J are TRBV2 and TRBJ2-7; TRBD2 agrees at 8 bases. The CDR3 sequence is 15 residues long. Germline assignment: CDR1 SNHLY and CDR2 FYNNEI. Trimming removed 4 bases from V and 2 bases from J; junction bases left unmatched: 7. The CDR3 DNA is TGTGCCAGCAGTGCGGAGCGGGGGAACACCTACGAGCAGTACTTC. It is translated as CASSAERGNTYEQYF.

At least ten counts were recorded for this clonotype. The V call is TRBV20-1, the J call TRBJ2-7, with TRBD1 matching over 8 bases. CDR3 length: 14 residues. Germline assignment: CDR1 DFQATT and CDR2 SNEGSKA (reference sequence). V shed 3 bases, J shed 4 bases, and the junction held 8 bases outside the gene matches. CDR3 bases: TGCAGTGCTAGCCCTACCGGGACAGGATACGAGCAGTACTTC. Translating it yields CSASPTGTGYEQYF.

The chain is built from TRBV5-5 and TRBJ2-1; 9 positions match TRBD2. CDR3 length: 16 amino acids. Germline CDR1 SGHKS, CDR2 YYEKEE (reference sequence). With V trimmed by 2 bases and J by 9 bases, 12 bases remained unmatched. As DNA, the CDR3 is TGTGCCAGCAGCTTATTCGGCGGGGGGGCCGGTGGTGAGCAGTTCTTC. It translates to CASSLFGGGAGGEQFF.

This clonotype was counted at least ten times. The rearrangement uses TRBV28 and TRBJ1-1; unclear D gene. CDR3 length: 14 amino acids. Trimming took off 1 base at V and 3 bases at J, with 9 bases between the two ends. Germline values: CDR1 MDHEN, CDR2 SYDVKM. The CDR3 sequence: CASSLSPGDTEAFF. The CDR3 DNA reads TGTGCCAGCAGTTTATCCCCGGGCGACACTGAAGCTTTCTTT. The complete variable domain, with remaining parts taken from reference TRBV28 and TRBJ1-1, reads DVKVTQSSRYLVKRTGEKVFLECVQDMDHENMFWYRQDPGLGLRLIYFSYDVKMKEKGDIPEGYSVSREKKERFSLILESASTNQTSMYLCASSLSPGDTEAFFGQGTRLTVV.

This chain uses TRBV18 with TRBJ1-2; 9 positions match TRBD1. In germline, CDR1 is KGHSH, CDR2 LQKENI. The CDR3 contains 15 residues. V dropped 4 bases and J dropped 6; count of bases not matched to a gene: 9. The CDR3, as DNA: TGTGCCAGCTCACTACAAACAGGGGGCTATAATGGCTACACCTTC. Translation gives CASSLQTGGYNGYTF.

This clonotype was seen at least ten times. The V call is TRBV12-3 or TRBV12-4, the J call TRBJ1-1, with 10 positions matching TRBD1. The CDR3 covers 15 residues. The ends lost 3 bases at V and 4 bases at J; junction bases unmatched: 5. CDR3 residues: CASSLGDRGSTEAFF. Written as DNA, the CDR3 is TGTGCCAGCAGTTTGGGGGACAGGGGTAGCACTGAAGCTTTCTTT.

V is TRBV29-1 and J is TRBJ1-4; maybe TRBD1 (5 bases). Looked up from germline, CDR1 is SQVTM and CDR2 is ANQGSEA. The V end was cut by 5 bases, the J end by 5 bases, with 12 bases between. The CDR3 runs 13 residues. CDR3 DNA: TGCAGCGTTTCGGGGCTTTGGAATGAAAAACTGTTTTTT. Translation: CSVSGLWNEKLFF.

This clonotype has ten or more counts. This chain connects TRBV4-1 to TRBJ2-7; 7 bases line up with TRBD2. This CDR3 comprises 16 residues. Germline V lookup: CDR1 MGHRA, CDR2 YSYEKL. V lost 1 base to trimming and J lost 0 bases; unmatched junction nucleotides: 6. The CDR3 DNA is TGCGCCAGCAGCCAAGCACTAGCGACTCACTCCTACGAGCAGTACTTC. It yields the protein CASSQALATHSYEQYF.

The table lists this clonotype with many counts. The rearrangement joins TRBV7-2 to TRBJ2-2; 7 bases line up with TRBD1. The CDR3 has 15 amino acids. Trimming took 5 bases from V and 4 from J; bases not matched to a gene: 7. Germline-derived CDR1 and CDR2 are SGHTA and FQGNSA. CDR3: CASSMTGPGTGELFF. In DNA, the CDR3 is TGTGCCAGCAGCATGACAGGGCCGGGCACCGGGGAGCTGTTTTTT.

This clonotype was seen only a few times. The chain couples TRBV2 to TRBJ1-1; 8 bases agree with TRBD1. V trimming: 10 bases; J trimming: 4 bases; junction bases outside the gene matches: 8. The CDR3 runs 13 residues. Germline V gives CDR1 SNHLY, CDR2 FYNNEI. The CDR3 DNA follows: TGTGCCATCACGCCTCAGGGGGCCACTGAAGCTTTCTTT. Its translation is CAITPQGATEAFF.

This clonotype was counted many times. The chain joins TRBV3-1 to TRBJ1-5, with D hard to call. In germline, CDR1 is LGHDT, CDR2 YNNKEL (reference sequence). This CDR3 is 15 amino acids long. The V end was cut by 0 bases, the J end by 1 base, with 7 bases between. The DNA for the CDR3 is TGTGCCAGCAGCCAAGATATTTCCAGCAATCAGCCCCAGCATTTT. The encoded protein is CASSQDISSNQPQHF.

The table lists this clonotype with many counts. CDR3 amino acids: CASSPPPFRNTEAFF. CDR3 bases: TGTGCCAGCAGTCCTCCTCCCTTTAGGAACACTGAAGCTTTCTTT. V usage is TRBV12-3 or TRBV12-4 and J usage is TRBJ1-1; no reliable D call. The CDR3 has 15 residues. The ends were cut back, 5 bases at V and 1 base at J, with 14 bases in the middle.

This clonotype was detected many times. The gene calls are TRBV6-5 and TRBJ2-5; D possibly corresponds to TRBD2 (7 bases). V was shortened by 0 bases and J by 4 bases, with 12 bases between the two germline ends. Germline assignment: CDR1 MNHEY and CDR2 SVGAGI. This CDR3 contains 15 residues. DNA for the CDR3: TGTGCCAGCAGTTACTCAGCAGGGGAGGGAGAGACCCAGTACTTC. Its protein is CASSYSAGEGETQYF.

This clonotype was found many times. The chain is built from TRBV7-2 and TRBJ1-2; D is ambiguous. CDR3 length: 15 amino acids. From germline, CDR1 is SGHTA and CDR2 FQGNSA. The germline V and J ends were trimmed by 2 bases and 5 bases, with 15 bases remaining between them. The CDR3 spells CASSLWPGELYGYTF. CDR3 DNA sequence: TGTGCCAGCAGCTTATGGCCAGGAGAGTTATATGGCTACACCTTC.

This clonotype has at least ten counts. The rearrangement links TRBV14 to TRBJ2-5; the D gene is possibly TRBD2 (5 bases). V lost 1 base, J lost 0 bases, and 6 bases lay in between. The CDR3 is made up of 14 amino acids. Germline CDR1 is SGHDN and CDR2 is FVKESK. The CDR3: CASSQARDQETQYF. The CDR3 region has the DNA TGTGCCAGCAGCCAAGCGAGGGACCAAGAGACCCAGTACTTC.

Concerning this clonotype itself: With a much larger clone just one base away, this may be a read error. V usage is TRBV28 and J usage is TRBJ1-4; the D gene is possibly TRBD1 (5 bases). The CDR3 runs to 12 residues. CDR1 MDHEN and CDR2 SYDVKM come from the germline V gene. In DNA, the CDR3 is TGTGCCAGCAGTGGAACAGGTTCGAAACCGTTTTTT. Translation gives CASSGTGSKPFF.

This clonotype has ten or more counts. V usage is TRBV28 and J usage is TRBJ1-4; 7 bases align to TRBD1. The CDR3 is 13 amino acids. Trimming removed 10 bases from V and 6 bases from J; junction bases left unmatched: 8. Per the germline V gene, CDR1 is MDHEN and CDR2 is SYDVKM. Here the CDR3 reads CATRGTEYEKLFF. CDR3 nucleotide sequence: TGTGCCACTCGGGGGACAGAATATGAAAAACTGTTTTTT.

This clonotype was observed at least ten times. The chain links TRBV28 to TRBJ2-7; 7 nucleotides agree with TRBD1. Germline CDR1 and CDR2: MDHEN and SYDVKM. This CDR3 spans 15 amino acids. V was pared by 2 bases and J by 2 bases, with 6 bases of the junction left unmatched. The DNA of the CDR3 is TGTGCCAGCAGTTTACCCCACAGGGGCCCCTACGAGCAGTACTTC. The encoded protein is CASSLPHRGPYEQYF.

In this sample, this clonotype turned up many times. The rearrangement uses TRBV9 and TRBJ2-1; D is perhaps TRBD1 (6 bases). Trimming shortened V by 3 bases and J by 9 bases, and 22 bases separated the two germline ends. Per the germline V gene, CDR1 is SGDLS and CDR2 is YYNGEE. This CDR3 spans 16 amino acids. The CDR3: CASSAEQGWVSSEQFF. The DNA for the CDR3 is TGTGCCAGCAGCGCCGAACAGGGATGGGTCTCTAGTGAGCAGTTCTTC.

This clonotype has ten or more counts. The CDR3 is CASSLGGAYYNSPLHF. Written as DNA, the CDR3 is TGTGCCAGCAGTTTGGGGGGAGCTTATTATAATTCACCCCTCCACTTT. V gene TRBV28 combines with J gene TRBJ1-6; a possible D gene is TRBD1 (5 bases). The germline V gene has CDR1 MDHEN and CDR2 SYDVKM. Trimming shortened V by 3 bases and J by 4 bases, and 13 bases separated the two germline ends. The CDR3 extends over 16 amino acids.

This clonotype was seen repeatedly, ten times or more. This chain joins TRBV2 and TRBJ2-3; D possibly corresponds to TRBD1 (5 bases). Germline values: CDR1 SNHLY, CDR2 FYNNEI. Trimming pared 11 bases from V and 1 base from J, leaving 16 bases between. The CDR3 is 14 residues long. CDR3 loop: CAGSAGMGTDTQYF. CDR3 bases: TGTGCCGGCTCAGCAGGGATGGGCACAGATACGCAGTATTTT.

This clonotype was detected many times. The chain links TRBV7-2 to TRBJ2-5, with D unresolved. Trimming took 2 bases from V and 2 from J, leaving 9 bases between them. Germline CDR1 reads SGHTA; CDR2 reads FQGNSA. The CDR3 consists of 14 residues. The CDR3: CASSLLRIQETQYF. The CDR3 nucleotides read TGTGCCAGCAGCTTATTGCGAATTCAAGAGACCCAGTACTTC.

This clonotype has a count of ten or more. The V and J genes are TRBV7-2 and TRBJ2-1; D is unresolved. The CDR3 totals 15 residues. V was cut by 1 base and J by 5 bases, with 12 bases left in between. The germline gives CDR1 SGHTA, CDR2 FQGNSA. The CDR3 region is CASSLVGLDHNEQFF. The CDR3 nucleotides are TGTGCCAGCAGCTTAGTTGGGTTAGACCACAATGAGCAGTTCTTC.

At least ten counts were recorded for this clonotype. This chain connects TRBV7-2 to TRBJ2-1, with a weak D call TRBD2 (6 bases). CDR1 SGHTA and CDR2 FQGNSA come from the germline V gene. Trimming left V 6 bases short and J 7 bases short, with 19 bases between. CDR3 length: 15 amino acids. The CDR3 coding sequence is TGTGCCAGCAGACGGACGGGACTCCCTTCAAATGAGCAGTTCTTC. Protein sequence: CASRRTGLPSNEQFF.

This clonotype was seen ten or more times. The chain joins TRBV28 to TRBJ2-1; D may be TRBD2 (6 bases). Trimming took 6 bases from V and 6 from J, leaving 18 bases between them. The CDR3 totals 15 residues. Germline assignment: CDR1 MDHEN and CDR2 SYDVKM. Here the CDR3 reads CASSLGGASSNEQFF. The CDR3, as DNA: TGTGCCAGCAGCCTAGGCGGGGCAAGCAGCAATGAGCAGTTCTTC.

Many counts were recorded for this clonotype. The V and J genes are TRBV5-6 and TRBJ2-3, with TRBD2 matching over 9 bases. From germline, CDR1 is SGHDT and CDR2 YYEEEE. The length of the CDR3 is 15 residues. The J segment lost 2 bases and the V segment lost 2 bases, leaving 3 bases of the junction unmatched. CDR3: CASSFGGGATDTQYF. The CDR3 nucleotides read TGTGCCAGCAGCTTCGGCGGGGGGGCCACAGATACGCAGTATTTT.

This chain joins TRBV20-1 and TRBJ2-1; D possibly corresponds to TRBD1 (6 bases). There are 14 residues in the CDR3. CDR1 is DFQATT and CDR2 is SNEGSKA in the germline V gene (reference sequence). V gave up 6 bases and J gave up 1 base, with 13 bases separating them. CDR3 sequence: CSAPGQRSYNEQFF. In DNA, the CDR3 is TGCAGTGCCCCGGGACAAAGGTCCTACAATGAGCAGTTCTTC.

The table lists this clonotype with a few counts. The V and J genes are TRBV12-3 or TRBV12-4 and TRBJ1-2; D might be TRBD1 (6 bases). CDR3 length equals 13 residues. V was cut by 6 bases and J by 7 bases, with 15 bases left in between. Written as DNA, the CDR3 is TGTGCCAGCAGGCGCTCGGGGGGCATTGGCTACACCTTC. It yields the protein CASRRSGGIGYTF.